This section outlines one TCR beta chain sequence together with its context. These data are taken from a study of shared T cell receptors in the human thymus. Germline CDR1 and CDR2: GTSNPN and SVGIG (reference sequence). This CDR3 spans 13 amino acids. Trimming removed 4 bases from V and 0 bases from J, with 7 bases in between. Sequencing used immunoSEQ multiplex PCR; TCRdb keeps in-frame clones, though not all of them. The sample shows more than 550,000 clones, 70% to 90% of them seen only once. These data were likewise used in another study, on human thymus T cells. This second study notes: Donation came from healthy Finnish infants having corrective surgery for congenital heart defects. The thymus was resected at corrective cardiac surgery. What appeared biased in thymic and blood repertoires was the usage of V and J genes. Related research examined unrelated individuals and reported that their thymic repertoires overlapped highly.

Sequences were obtained from thymocytes. V is TRBV30 and J is TRBJ1-5; D unclear. The clonotype originates from a boy in the first two years of life with a congenital heart defect. The CDR3 bases are TGTGCCTGGACAGAAAATAGCAATCAGCCCCAGCATTTT. It translates to CAWTENSNQPQHF. The variable domain in full, completed from reference TRBV30 and TRBJ1-5, reads SQTIHQWPATLVQPVGSPLSLECTVEGTSNPNLYWYRQAAGRGLQLLFYSVGIGQISSEVPQNLSASRPQDRQFILSSKKLLLSDSGFYLCAWTENSNQPQHFGDGTRLSIL.